Below, 17 T cell receptor beta chains from the same sample are listed, as sequenced in a study of metastatic and nonmetastatic thyroid tumors. TCRdb re-clonotyped the PCR reads via MiXCR. The sample records 60,000 to 75,000 clones, approximately 4% being singletons. Nobody among the patients had been given any treatment before thyroid surgery. Sequencing used blood. All receptors come from a female donor with papillary thyroid cancer or a benign thyroid nodule (not recorded which). Some clones in this sample may be carry-over from other donors' samples.

This clone was found many times. A much larger clone sits a single nucleotide away, making a read error possible. The chain joins TRBV11-2 to TRBJ2-7, with TRBD2 matching 7 bases. The CDR3 is 16 amino acids. The germline V gene has CDR1 SGHAT and CDR2 FQNNGV. Trimming cost V 0 bases and J 2 bases; bases outside gene matches: 7. CDR3 amino acids: CASSLDYGLGAYEQYF. DNA of the CDR3: TGTGCCAGCAGCTTAGATTACGGACTAGGGGCCTACGAGCAGTACTTC. Filled out from reference TRBV11-2 and TRBJ2-7, the complete variable domain reads EAGVAQSPRYKIIEKRQSVAFWCNPISGHATLYWYQQILGQGPKLLIQFQNNGVVDDSQLPKDRFSAERLKGVDSTLKIQPAKLEDSAVYLCASSLDYGLGAYEQYFGPGTRLTVT.

At least ten counts were recorded for this clone. The chain employs TRBV19 and TRBJ2-3; 7 nucleotides line up with TRBD2. Per the germline V gene, CDR1 is LNHDA and CDR2 is SQIVND (reference sequence). Unmatched junction bases numbered 7, after V lost 4 bases and J lost 3 bases. The CDR3 covers 15 residues. The chain's CDR3 is CASSTLSGLTDTQYF. The CDR3 DNA reads as TGTGCCAGTAGTACCCTTAGCGGGCTAACAGATACGCAGTATTTT.

This clone was seen at least ten times. The junction does not match germline at one end; this may be a read error. The chain uses TRBV3-1 and TRBJ1-6; no clear D gene. The length of the CDR3 is 13 residues. The germline CDR1 and CDR2 sequences are LGHDT and YNNKEL (reference sequence). CDR3 DNA sequence: TGTGCCAGCAGCCAAGCTAGGGATTCACTCCTCCACTTT. It yields the protein CASSQARDSLLHF. Together with reference TRBV3-1 and TRBJ1-6, the CDR3 gives the full variable domain: DTAVSQTPKYLVTQMGNDKSIKCEQNLGHDTMYWYKQDSKKFLKIMFSYNNKELIINETVPNRFSPKSPDKAHLNLHINSLELGDSAVYFCASSQARDSLLHFGNGTRLTVT.

This clone has a count of ten or more. The V and J genes are TRBV6-1 and TRBJ2-2; the D gene could be TRBD1 or TRBD2 (5 bases each). Trimming stripped 5 bases from V and 2 bases from J, with 12 bases between. The CDR3 runs to 15 residues. Germline lookup yields CDR1 MNHNS and CDR2 SASEGT. CDR3 nucleotide sequence: TGTGCCAGCAGTTACCGGGACGTCAACACCGGGGAGCTGTTTTTT. This sequence encodes CASSYRDVNTGELFF.

In the case of this clone: This clone may be a read error of a much larger clone one base away. The same CDR3 also results from other DNA sequences found in this sample. This chain joins TRBV18 and TRBJ1-4; a weak D match, TRBD1 (5 bases). V was trimmed by 3 bases and J by 8 bases, leaving 13 bases between them. Germline CDR1 and CDR2: KGHSH and LQKENI. CDR3 length equals 14 residues. In nucleotides, the CDR3 is TGTGCCAGCTCACCGGCCGGGACGGCCGAAAAACTGTTTTTT. Protein: CASSPAGTAEKLFF.

This clone was seen repeatedly, ten times or more. The CDR3 reads CASSFTTGNQPQHF. The DNA of the CDR3 is TGTGCCAGCAGCTTTACGACAGGAAATCAGCCCCAGCATTTT. The chain has TRBV7-8 and TRBJ1-5; the D gene is possibly TRBD1 (6 bases). Germline loops: CDR1 SGHVS, CDR2 FQNEAQ. Trimming shortened V by 3 bases and J by 4 bases, and 10 bases separated the two germline ends. CDR3 size: 14 residues.

This clone was seen only a few times. The chain uses TRBV5-1 and TRBJ2-7; D is undetermined. This CDR3 has 14 amino acids. Germline V CDR1 and CDR2: SGHRS, YFSETQ. V gave up 5 bases and J gave up 3 bases, with 15 bases separating them. The CDR3 DNA is TGCGCCAGCAGTTTGTTTGGCTTCAGCTACGAGCAGTACTTC. It specifies CASSLFGFSYEQYF. The full variable domain, its missing parts supplied by reference TRBV5-1 and TRBJ2-7, is KAGVTQTPRYLIKTRGQQVTLSCSPISGHRSVSWYQQTPGQGLQFLFEYFSETQRNKGNFPGRFSGRQFSNSRSEMNVSTLELGDSALYLCASSLFGFSYEQYFGPGTRLTVT.

This clone was observed at least ten times. The V and J genes are TRBV27 and TRBJ2-2, with 14 positions matching TRBD2. V gave up 6 bases and J gave up 7 bases; unmatched junction bases: 7. CDR3 size: 16 residues. The germline V gene encodes CDR1 MNHEY and CDR2 SMNVEV (reference sequence). The CDR3 DNA reads as TGTGCCAGCAGCCAGGGACTAGCGGGAGTCGTCGGGGAGCTGTTTTTT. It yields the protein CASSQGLAGVVGELFF.

This clone occurred many times. V gene TRBV7-9 combines with J gene TRBJ1-3; D unresolved. The CDR3 length is 16 residues. V was cut by 5 bases and J by 0 bases, with 14 bases left in between. The germline gives CDR1 SEHNR, CDR2 FQNEAQ (reference sequence). The CDR3 spells CASSPLTGRSGNTIYF. The CDR3, as DNA: TGTGCCAGCAGCCCATTGACGGGCCGCTCTGGAAACACCATATATTTT. The full variable domain, its missing parts supplied by reference TRBV7-9 and TRBJ1-3, is DTGVSQNPRHKITKRGQNVTFRCDPISEHNRLYWYRQTLGQGPEFLTYFQNEAQLEKSRLLSDRFSAERPKGSFSTLEIQRTEQGDSAMYLCASSPLTGRSGNTIYFGEGSWLTVV.

This clone has a handful of counts. The rearrangement links TRBV5-1 to TRBJ1-4, with 9 bases identical to TRBD1. The CDR3 runs 15 residues. Germline CDR1 is SGHRS and CDR2 is YFSETQ. The V and J ends lost 2 bases and 8 bases, in that order; junction bases with no gene match: 7. The CDR3 loop reads CASSLLGTGIEKLFF. The CDR3 DNA reads as TGCGCCAGCAGCTTATTAGGGACAGGGATCGAAAAACTGTTTTTT.

Ten or more counts support this clone. The chain has TRBV3-1 and TRBJ1-1; TRBD1 might be the D (6 bases). V gave up 6 bases and J gave up 3 bases, with 8 bases separating them. Germline lookup yields CDR1 LGHDT and CDR2 YNNKEL (reference sequence). This CDR3 contains 12 residues. CDR3 nucleotides: TGTGCCAGCAGGACAGGAGACACTGAAGCTTTCTTT. Amino acids: CASRTGDTEAFF. The full variable domain, with the rest looked up from reference TRBV3-1 and TRBJ1-1, is DTAVSQTPKYLVTQMGNDKSIKCEQNLGHDTMYWYKQDSKKFLKIMFSYNNKELIINETVPNRFSPKSPDKAHLNLHINSLELGDSAVYFCASRTGDTEAFFGQGTRLTVV.

This clone was seen a few times. A read error may be the cause here, since a much bigger clone is one base away. Here the CDR3 DNA reads TGCGCCAGCAATGACAGGGTGACGACCCAGTACTTC. Translating it yields CASNDRVTTQYF. The rearrangement uses TRBV10-2 and TRBJ2-5, with TRBD1 identical over 7 bases. V lost 7 bases, J lost 7 bases, and 6 bases stayed unmatched. The V gene's germline CDR1 is WSHSY and CDR2 SAAADI. The CDR3 totals 12 residues.

In regard to this clone: This may be a read error: a much more frequent sequence differs by one nucleotide. Other DNA variants within this sample encode the same CDR3. The chain employs TRBV7-9 and TRBJ1-5; possible D gene TRBD1, 5 bases. The CDR3 runs to 14 residues. In germline, CDR1 is SEHNR, CDR2 FQNEAQ (reference sequence). Trimming removed 6 bases at V and 5 bases at J, with 14 bases between. The CDR3 loop is CASSLQGEDQPQHF. The CDR3 nucleotides read TGTGCCAGCAGTTTGCAGGGAGAGGATCAGCCCCAGCATTTT.

Details on this clone: A much larger clone lies a single base off, so this may be a read error. V is TRBV30 and J is TRBJ2-3; 10 bases are shared with TRBD1. Germline V CDR1 and CDR2: GTSNPN, SVGIG (reference sequence). This CDR3 is built from 14 residues. V lost 4 bases to trimming and J lost 6 bases; unmatched junction nucleotides: 7. CDR3 loop: CAWNQDRGVDTQYF. In nucleotides, the CDR3 is TGTGCCTGGAACCAGGACAGGGGGGTGGATACGCAGTATTTT.

This clone showed up many times. CDR3 sequence: CSARPGGVGGNQPQHF. CDR3 nucleotide sequence: TGCAGTGCTAGACCTGGAGGGGTGGGCGGCAATCAGCCCCAGCATTTT. The gene calls are TRBV20-1 and TRBJ1-5, with D maybe TRBD1 (5 bases). V lost 2 bases and J 2 bases, leaving 16 bases between the germline ends. CDR3 size: 16 residues. Germline V gene lookup returns CDR1 DFQATT and CDR2 SNEGSKA (reference sequence).

The table lists this clone with many counts. Compared with germline, one end of the junction differs, possibly owing to a read error. The same CDR3 arises from other DNA sequences in this sample as well. J is TRBJ1-4 and V is TRBV5-1, with D possibly being TRBD1 (5 bases). This CDR3 is built from 16 residues. Germline V lookup: CDR1 SGHRS, CDR2 YFSETQ. CDR3 DNA: TGCGCCAGCAGCATCGGGACTACCAGCACTAATGAAAAGCTGTTTTTT. The encoded protein is CASSIGTTSTNEKLFF.

Remarks on this clone: Since a much larger clone is just one base distant, this may be a read error. Other DNA sequences within the sample encode an identical CDR3. V is TRBV12-3 or TRBV12-4 and J is TRBJ2-5; D call uncertain. V dropped 6 bases and J dropped 8 bases, with 16 bases sitting between them. This CDR3 region has 13 residues. The DNA of the CDR3 is TGTGCCAGCAGCTACGGCCCCTGGGAAACCCAGTACTTC. It encodes CASSYGPWETQYF.